The 10 T cell receptor beta chains listed next were all sequenced from one sample in a study of blood T cell repertoires in COVID-19. TCRdb's table, derived via immunoSEQ multiplex PCR, lists solely in-frame clones and lacks some. This sample has around 140,000 clones, with about three quarters found just once. Sequenced input: peripheral blood. The receptors originated from a woman in her 50s with active or convalescent COVID-19.

This chain uses TRBV6-1 with TRBJ2-1; 10 bases map to TRBD1. Germline V gene sequence: CDR1 MNHNS, CDR2 SASEGT. V dropped 0 bases and J dropped 5; count of bases not matched to a gene: 4. CDR3 size: 16 residues. The CDR3 is CASSEAEGQGNNEQFF. CDR3 coding DNA: TGTGCCAGCAGTGAAGCAGAGGGACAGGGGAACAATGAGCAGTTCTTC.

Turning to this clone: An end of the junction does not agree with germline; a read error may underlie this. The chain combines TRBV7-9 with TRBJ1-1; 7 bases fit TRBD1. Germline assignment: CDR1 SEHNR and CDR2 FQNEAQ (reference sequence). The CDR3 is 12 amino acids. The CDR3 DNA reads TGTGCCAGCAGCTTATCCGCCACAGGGGCCCATTTT. Protein: CASSLSATGAHF.

The chain employs TRBV30 and TRBJ2-1; 8 bases match TRBD2. Germline CDR1 GTSNPN, CDR2 SVGIG (reference sequence). The CDR3 is 16 amino acids. The ends lost 1 base at V and 2 bases at J; junction bases unmatched: 7. In DNA, the CDR3 is TGTGCCTGGAGTGCTAAAGCGGGAGCGCCCTACAATGAGCAGTTCTTC. This translates into CAWSAKAGAPYNEQFF. Supplemented by reference TRBV30 and TRBJ2-1, the full variable domain reads SQTIHQWPATLVQPVGSPLSLECTVEGTSNPNLYWYRQAAGRGLQLLFYSVGIGQISSEVPQNLSASRPQDRQFILSSKKLLLSDSGFYLCAWSAKAGAPYNEQFFGPGTRLTVL.

In this sample, this clone turned up a few times. The chain couples TRBV27 to TRBJ2-1; no clear D gene. The germline V and J ends were trimmed by 3 bases and 6 bases, with 12 bases remaining between them. From germline, CDR1 is MNHEY and CDR2 SMNVEV (reference sequence). CDR3 length equals 14 residues. The CDR3 loop is CASSFRKTGNEQFF. Written as DNA, the CDR3 is TGTGCCAGCAGTTTCAGAAAGACGGGCAATGAGCAGTTCTTC.

The rearrangement links TRBV5-1 to TRBJ1-1, with a possible D match to TRBD1 (6 bases). This CDR3 comprises 15 residues. The ends were cut back, 2 bases at V and 0 bases at J, with 11 bases in the middle. CDR1 is SGHRS, CDR2 YFSETQ, per germline. CDR3 residues: CASSFAGAMNTEAFF. CDR3 nucleotide sequence: TGCGCCAGCAGCTTCGCAGGGGCTATGAACACTGAAGCTTTCTTT.

The chain recombines TRBV19 with TRBJ1-5; D call uncertain. The CDR3 length is 12 residues. V lost 7 bases and J 6 bases, leaving 10 bases between the germline ends. CDR1 LNHDA and CDR2 SQIVND come from the germline V gene (reference sequence). CDR3 sequence: CASTGVGQPQHF. In nucleotides, the CDR3 is TGTGCCAGTACCGGAGTGGGTCAGCCCCAGCATTTT.

This clone was picked up a small number of times. This sequence joins TRBV7-8 and TRBJ1-5; tentative D call: TRBD1 (6 bases). Germline values: CDR1 SGHVS, CDR2 FQNEAQ. Deletions cut 5 bases from V and 5 bases from J, with 13 bases between. The CDR3 contains 14 residues. CDR3 coding DNA: TGTGCCAGCAGCCCCAACAGGGATTATCAGCCCCAGCATTTT. Translation gives CASSPNRDYQPQHF.

The chain links TRBV5-6 to TRBJ2-1; TRBD2 matches 13 bases. CDR1 is SGHDT, CDR2 YYEEEE, per germline. This CDR3 is 16 amino acids long. The V and J ends lost 2 bases and 6 bases, in that order; junction bases with no gene match: 5. The CDR3 region has the DNA TGTGCCAGCAGCTTTAGGGGACTAGCGGGATCCAATGAGCAGTTCTTC. This encodes CASSFRGLAGSNEQFF.

V is TRBV7-2 and J is TRBJ2-7, with 8 bases that match TRBD1. Unmatched junction bases numbered 1, after V lost 3 bases and J lost 3 bases. The CDR3 totals 13 residues. In germline, CDR1 is SGHTA, CDR2 FQGNSA. CDR3 coding DNA: TGTGCCAGCAGCTTTACAGGGGGCTACGAGCAGTACTTC. It encodes CASSFTGGYEQYF.

Details on this clone: A much larger clone differs from this one at a single base, so this may be a read error. The chain recombines TRBV28 with TRBJ1-1; D is ambiguous. Germline V gene sequence: CDR1 MDHEN, CDR2 SYDVKM. V was trimmed by 2 bases and J by 1 base, leaving 2 bases between them. CDR3 length equals 12 residues. The CDR3 loop is CASSLQNTEAFF. The CDR3, as DNA: TGTGCCAGCAGTTTACAGAACACTGAAGCTTTCTTT.